The sequence of this TCR beta chain was determined in a study of CD8 T cells in Susac syndrome. Study information: Patients with Susac syndrome were therapy-naive, on corticosteroids, or on intravenous immunoglobulin alone at the time that blood was drawn. Findings and limits, study-wide: In total CD8+ repertoires, fewer than 20 Susac-specific public clones were found, and in CD8+ TEMRA repertoires, roughly 5 were found. CD8+ clonal expansion in Susac peaked in TEMRA cells and active patients.

Patients with Susac syndrome met the recently defined diagnostic criteria for definite or probable disease. An input of about 0.45 to 1 ug of RNA was subjected to reverse transcription using random hexamers. TCRdb re-called the immunoSEQ multiplex PCR reads through MiXCR, storing one row per CDR3 protein. The sample contains about 150,000 distinct CDR3 sequences, just under 95% of which appear only once. As for this clonotype: Its antigen is still unknown.

Germline values: CDR1 MDHEN, CDR2 SYDVKM. V was pared by 3 bases and J by 0 bases, with 6 bases of the junction left unmatched. This CDR3 region has 16 residues. The chain uses TRBV28 and TRBJ2-3; 7 positions match TRBD2. This sequence was found in a human donor with Susac syndrome. Sequencing was performed on CD8+ T cells from PBMCs. DNA of the CDR3: TGTGCCAGCAGTTTCCCGGCTAGCGGAAGCACAGATACGCAGTATTTT. Residues: CASSFPASGSTDTQYF.